The present entry profiles one T cell receptor beta chain with its context. Its antigen remains unknown. TCRdb reprocessed the 5' RACE reads and reports one entry per CDR3 protein, with no DNA. This listing includes about 260,000 distinct CDR3 sequences. These data come from a study of T cells expressing NK-cell markers. Study-wide background: Seven donors tested HCMV-seropositive and one tested seronegative among the eight sequenced. Study observations and caveats: Nothing established the HCMV specificity of expanded NKG2C+ T cell clones.

CDR3 length equals 17 residues. CDR1 is SGHRS, CDR2 YFSETQ, per germline. The sample was blood T cells: a sorted CD56 or NKG2C T cell subset, CD4+ or CD8+ T cells, or bulk PBMC T cells (not recorded which). The rearrangement uses TRBV5-1 and TRBJ2-2; TCRdb reports TRBD2, a call that lacks DNA to check it against. The clonotype comes from a man aged 18-30 years in good health. The CDR3 is CASSLVASGANTGELFF.